The rows below give T cell receptor beta chains drawn from one sample of a study of cytomegalovirus exposure and HLA in healthy donors. Clones were read by immunoSEQ multiplex PCR, and TCRdb kept only the in-frame ones, dropping some. The table includes 150,000 to 200,000 clones, about 76% detected once. Sequencing input: PBMCs. Receptors originate from a woman aged 40-49 years in good health and CMV-seropositive. CDR3s include the opening cysteine and the closing phenylalanine or tryptophan. Each record gives: D gene, V gene, CDR3 length, clone size, J gene, CDR3 DNA, CDR3 protein. D genes are given only for firm matches. Clone size is stated in some rows and not others, as once, few, many or a class when expanded.

D gene: TRBD1; V gene: TRBV5-1; CDR3 length: 15; clone size: NA; J gene: TRBJ1-2; CDR3 DNA: TGCGCCAGCAGCTTCGGACAGGGAACTGACTATGGCTACACCTTC; CDR3 protein: CASSFGQGTDYGYTF
D gene: TRBD1; V gene: TRBV5-8; CDR3 length: 14; clone size: few; J gene: TRBJ1-1; CDR3 DNA: TGTGCCAGCAGCCGGGACAGGGGCCTAACTGAAGCTTTCTTT; CDR3 protein: CASSRDRGLTEAFF
D gene: NA; V gene: TRBV7-9; CDR3 length: 14; clone size: few; J gene: TRBJ1-1; CDR3 DNA: TGTGCCAGCAGGCCCGCCTCGGAAGGGGCTGAAGCTTTCTTT; CDR3 protein: CASRPASEGAEAFF
D gene: NA; V gene: TRBV19; CDR3 length: 13; clone size: NA; J gene: TRBJ2-7; CDR3 DNA: TGTGCCAGTAGTATCGAGGATAGCTACGAGCAGTACTTC; CDR3 protein: CASSIEDSYEQYF
D gene: TRBD1; V gene: TRBV10-2; CDR3 length: 14; clone size: NA; J gene: TRBJ2-3; CDR3 DNA: TGCGCCAGCAGGGGGGACAGGGTGCGAGATACGCAGTATTTT; CDR3 protein: CASRGDRVRDTQYF
D gene: NA; V gene: TRBV18; CDR3 length: 15; clone size: few; J gene: TRBJ1-5; CDR3 DNA: TGTGCCAGCTCACTTTCCGGCCAGGGTGGTCAGCCCCAGCATTTT; CDR3 protein: CASSLSGQGGQPQHF
D gene: NA; V gene: TRBV12-5; CDR3 length: 15; clone size: NA; J gene: TRBJ2-7; CDR3 DNA: TGTGCTAGTGGTTTTGGGGCTGTACAGAGCTACGAGCAGTACTTC; CDR3 protein: CASGFGAVQSYEQYF
D gene: TRBD1; V gene: TRBV6-6; CDR3 length: 16; clone size: NA; J gene: TRBJ2-2; CDR3 DNA: TGTGCCAGCAGTTTAGGACAGGGCTTAAACACCGGGGAGCTGTTTTTT; CDR3 protein: CASSLGQGLNTGELFF
D gene: TRBD2; V gene: TRBV14; CDR3 length: 15; clone size: NA; J gene: TRBJ2-5; CDR3 DNA: TGTGCCAGCAGCCAAGCCAGTAGCGGGAGAGGGACCCAGTACTTC; CDR3 protein: CASSQASSGRGTQYF
D gene: NA; V gene: TRBV2; CDR3 length: 14; clone size: NA; J gene: TRBJ1-2; CDR3 DNA: TGTGCCAGCAGTGTTGGCAGGGGCTTGCTGGGCTACACCTTC; CDR3 protein: CASSVGRGLLGYTF
D gene: NA; V gene: TRBV7-9; CDR3 length: 16; clone size: NA; J gene: TRBJ2-3; CDR3 DNA: TGTGCCAGCAGCTTAGAACCAGGTGTCAGCACAGATACGCAGTATTTT; CDR3 protein: CASSLEPGVSTDTQYF
D gene: TRBD2; V gene: TRBV19; CDR3 length: 14; clone size: NA; J gene: TRBJ2-7; CDR3 DNA: TGTGCCAGTAGTAGCGGGAGCGAAACCTACGAGCAGTACTTC; CDR3 protein: CASSSGSETYEQYF
D gene: NA; V gene: TRBV10-2; CDR3 length: 10; clone size: NA; J gene: TRBJ1-2; CDR3 DNA: TGCGCCAGTCGTGACAAGGCCTACACCTTC; CDR3 protein: CASRDKAYTF
D gene: NA; V gene: TRBV5-6; CDR3 length: 12; clone size: NA; J gene: TRBJ1-6; CDR3 DNA: TGTGCCAGCTCCGAGGGTAATTCACCCCTCCACTTT; CDR3 protein: CASSEGNSPLHF
D gene: NA; V gene: TRBV29-1; CDR3 length: 12; clone size: NA; J gene: TRBJ1-4; CDR3 DNA: NA; CDR3 protein: CSVGHGSGVVFF
D gene: TRBD2; V gene: TRBV12-5; CDR3 length: 16; clone size: few; J gene: TRBJ2-7; CDR3 DNA: TGTGCTAGTGGTTTGGCTAGCGGGAGGGATAACTACGAGCAGTACTTC; CDR3 protein: CASGLASGRDNYEQYF
D gene: NA; V gene: TRBV19; CDR3 length: 13; clone size: NA; J gene: TRBJ1-5; CDR3 DNA: TGTGCCAGTAACAGCAATAGCAATCAGCCCCAGCATTTT; CDR3 protein: CASNSNSNQPQHF
D gene: NA; V gene: TRBV21-1; CDR3 length: 15; clone size: NA; J gene: TRBJ2-7; CDR3 DNA: TGTGCCAGCAGCCTTCGGACAGGGAAAAACTACGAGCAGTACTTC; CDR3 protein: CASSLRTGKNYEQYF
D gene: NA; V gene: TRBV29-1; CDR3 length: 13; clone size: NA; J gene: TRBJ2-3; CDR3 DNA: TGCAGCGTTGAAGATAATATCGAAGCTACGCAGTATTTT; CDR3 protein: CSVEDNIEATQYF
D gene: NA; V gene: TRBV7-9; CDR3 length: 11; clone size: NA; J gene: TRBJ1-2; CDR3 DNA: TGTGCCAGCAGCTTAGCGAGCAGCTACACCTTC; CDR3 protein: CASSLASSYTF
D gene: TRBD2; V gene: TRBV11-2; CDR3 length: 17; clone size: NA; J gene: TRBJ2-5; CDR3 DNA: TGTGCCAGCAGCTTAGGGCTAGCGGGAGGGCCGGGGGAGACCCAGTACTTC; CDR3 protein: CASSLGLAGGPGETQYF
D gene: TRBD2; V gene: TRBV2; CDR3 length: 14; clone size: NA; J gene: TRBJ2-7; CDR3 DNA: TGTGCCACAGCAGTCGCGGGAGCTCGAAACGAGCAGTACTTC; CDR3 protein: CATAVAGARNEQYF
D gene: TRBD1; V gene: TRBV6-5; CDR3 length: 15; clone size: NA; J gene: TRBJ1-5; CDR3 DNA: TGTGCCAGCAGGGCGACAGGGGTTATACTTCAGCCCCAGCATTTT; CDR3 protein: CASRATGVILQPQHF
D gene: NA; V gene: TRBV2; CDR3 length: 15; clone size: few; J gene: TRBJ2-7; CDR3 DNA: TGTGCCAGCAGTGAACAGTCTTTCAGCTCCTACGAGCAGTACTTC; CDR3 protein: CASSEQSFSSYEQYF
D gene: TRBD2; V gene: TRBV4-3; CDR3 length: 18; clone size: NA; J gene: TRBJ2-1; CDR3 DNA: TGCGCCAGCAGCCAAGGGAGCCCGGGACTAGCGGGAGGTGATGAGCAGTTCTTC; CDR3 protein: CASSQGSPGLAGGDEQFF
D gene: NA; V gene: TRBV7-2; CDR3 length: 12; clone size: NA; J gene: TRBJ1-2; CDR3 DNA: TGTGCCAGCAGGAAGGGGATATACGGCTACACCTTC; CDR3 protein: CASRKGIYGYTF
D gene: TRBD1; V gene: TRBV2; CDR3 length: 13; clone size: NA; J gene: TRBJ1-1; CDR3 DNA: TGTGCCAGCAGTGGACAGGGGAACACTGAAGCTTTCTTT; CDR3 protein: CASSGQGNTEAFF